This T cell receptor (beta chain) was captured by sequencing in a study of OX40 agonist ivuxolimab in advanced cancers. Only in-frame clones appear in the TCRdb table, and some are missing; sequencing was by immunoSEQ multiplex PCR. The profile shows about 89,000 clones, 70% to 90% of them singletons. This TCR was sampled from an adult with an advanced solid tumor such as melanoma, head and neck, liver or kidney cancer. The sequencing used CD4+ or CD8+ T cells sorted from blood, collected in a trial of the OX40 agonist ivuxolimab.

The CDR3 loop reads CASSDPPARGTGELFF. The CDR3 nucleotides are TGTGCCAGCAGCGACCCCCCCGCCAGGGGCACCGGGGAGCTGTTTTTT. The V call is TRBV11-1, the J call TRBJ2-2, with a weak D call TRBD1 (6 bases). Germline CDR1 and CDR2: SGHAT and FQDESV (reference sequence). The V end was cut by 5 bases, the J end by 4 bases, with 17 bases between. The CDR3 has 16 residues. Together with reference TRBV11-1 and TRBJ2-2, the CDR3 gives the full variable domain: EAEVAQSPRYKITEKSQAVAFWCDPISGHATLYWYRQILGQGPELLVQFQDESVVDDSQLPKDRFSAERLKGVDSTLKIQPAELGDSAMYLCASSDPPARGTGELFFGEGSRLTVL.